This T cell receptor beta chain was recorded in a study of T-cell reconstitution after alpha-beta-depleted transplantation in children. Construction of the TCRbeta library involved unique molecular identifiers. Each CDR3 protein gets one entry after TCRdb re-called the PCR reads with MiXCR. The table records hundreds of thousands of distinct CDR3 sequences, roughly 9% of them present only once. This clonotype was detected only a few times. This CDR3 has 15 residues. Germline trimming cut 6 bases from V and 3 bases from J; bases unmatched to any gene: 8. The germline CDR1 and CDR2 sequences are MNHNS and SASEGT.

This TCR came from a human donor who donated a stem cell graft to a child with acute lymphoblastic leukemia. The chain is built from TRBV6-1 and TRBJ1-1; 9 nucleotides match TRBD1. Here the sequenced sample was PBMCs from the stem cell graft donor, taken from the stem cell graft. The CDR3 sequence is CASRITGGAYTEAFF. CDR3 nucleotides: TGTGCCAGCAGAATAACAGGGGGCGCGTACACTGAAGCTTTCTTT.